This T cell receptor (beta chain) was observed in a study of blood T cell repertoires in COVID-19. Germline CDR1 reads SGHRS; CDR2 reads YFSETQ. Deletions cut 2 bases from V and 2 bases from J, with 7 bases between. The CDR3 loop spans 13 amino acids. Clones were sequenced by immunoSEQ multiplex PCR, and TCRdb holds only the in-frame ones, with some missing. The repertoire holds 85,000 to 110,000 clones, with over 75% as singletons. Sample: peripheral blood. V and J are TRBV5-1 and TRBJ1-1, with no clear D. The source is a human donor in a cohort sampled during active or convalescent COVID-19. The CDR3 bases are TGCGCCAGCAGCTTCAACACCAACACTGAAGCTTTCTTT. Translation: CASSFNTNTEAFF.